What follows are 6 T cell receptor beta chains derived from one specimen sequenced in a study of T cell repertoires in cytomegalovirus infection. Via MiXCR, TCRdb re-called the reads, giving one row per CDR3 protein. The sample has 400,000 or so distinct CDR3 sequences, around 18% seen once. The source material was PBMCs. Every receptor here comes from a human donor in good health (CMV status not recorded). Some clones in this sample may be carry-over from other donors' samples.

The gene calls are TRBV6-1 and TRBJ2-1; D gene unclear. The CDR3 loop spans 13 amino acids. Germline V gives CDR1 MNHNS, CDR2 SASEGT. Trimming removed 3 bases at V and 8 bases at J, with 11 bases between. Here the CDR3 reads CASSEEIADEQFF. The CDR3 DNA sequence: TGTGCCAGCAGTGAGGAAATTGCGGATGAGCAGTTCTTC.

This clonotype was found a few times. CDR3 DNA sequence: TGTGCCAGCAGCCCTACGGGAGGGTTCAGGGAGCTGTTTTTT. It specifies CASSPTGGFRELFF. The chain links TRBV12-3 or TRBV12-4 to TRBJ2-2; 8 nucleotides agree with TRBD2. The CDR3 spans 14 residues. After removal of 6 bases from V and 9 bases from J, the junction contained 9 bases not matched to a gene.

This clonotype has a handful of counts. The rearrangement links TRBV7-7 to TRBJ2-5; 8 bases align to TRBD2. Trimming at V came to 5 bases and at J to 5 bases, leaving 7 bases not matched to a gene. Germline lookup yields CDR1 SSHAT and CDR2 FNYEAQ (reference sequence). The CDR3 totals 14 residues. CDR3 residues: CASSPGGGGETQYF. The CDR3 DNA sequence: TGTGCCAGCAGCCCCGGGGGGGGGGGGGAGACCCAGTACTTC.

The gene calls are TRBV10-1 and TRBJ2-1, with D unresolved. Germline V gene lookup returns CDR1 WNHNN and CDR2 SYGVQD (reference sequence). The CDR3 is 13 residues long. V lost 2 bases and J lost 8, with 10 bases in between. The CDR3 region has the DNA TGCGCCAGCAGTGAGGCGGCTTGGGATGAGCAGTTCTTC. Encoded protein: CASSEAAWDEQFF.

The chain has TRBV6-6 and TRBJ1-3; the D is unclear. Trimming removed 2 bases from V and 3 bases from J, with 5 bases in between. Germline assignment: CDR1 MNHNY and CDR2 SVGAGI (reference sequence). CDR3 length equals 13 residues. DNA of the CDR3: TGTGCCAGCAGTTACGGTGGTGGAAACACCATATATTTT. As protein: CASSYGGGNTIYF.

This clonotype was seen repeatedly, ten times or more. The chain has TRBV7-2 and TRBJ2-3; D remains ambiguous. The CDR3 has 15 residues. The V gene's germline CDR1 is SGHTA and CDR2 FQGNSA. V was shortened by 5 bases and J by 3 bases, with 15 bases between the two germline ends. As DNA, the CDR3 is TGTGCCAGCAGCCTCGGGCTACCCAGGACAGATACGCAGTATTTT. It translates to CASSLGLPRTDTQYF.